These 14 T cell receptor beta chains share one sample of origin, sequenced in a study of blood T cell repertoires in COVID-19. The method was immunoSEQ multiplex PCR; TCRdb's version includes in-frame clones alone and lacks a portion of them. The sample holds around 380,000 clones, 70% to 85% seen once. The sample taken for sequencing was peripheral blood. These receptors originate from a human donor with acute or convalescent COVID-19. The donor label of this sample is uncertain.

This clone showed up just once. The V call is TRBV7-6, the J call TRBJ2-2; 7 bases align to TRBD2. Germline values: CDR1 SGHVS, CDR2 FNYEAQ. The CDR3 spans 15 residues. The J segment lost 3 bases and the V segment lost 5 bases, leaving 6 bases of the junction unmatched. CDR3 in amino acids: CASSREGRDTGELFF. The CDR3, as DNA: TGTGCCAGCAGCCGTGAGGGGAGGGACACCGGGGAGCTGTTTTTT.

V gene TRBV28 combines with J gene TRBJ1-5; D remains ambiguous. V was pared by 2 bases and J by 3 bases, with 14 bases between. The CDR3 extends over 16 amino acids. Germline V lookup: CDR1 MDHEN, CDR2 SYDVKM. The CDR3 spells CASSLGGQIFNQPQHF. In DNA form, the CDR3 reads TGTGCCAGCAGTTTAGGCGGGCAAATATTCAATCAGCCCCAGCATTTT.

CDR3 in DNA: TGTGCCAGCAGAGGGAGTGGCGAAAAACTGTTTTTT. The encoded protein is CASRGSGEKLFF. The genes are TRBV28 and TRBJ1-4; D is ambiguous. The CDR3 totals 12 residues. Between the trimmed V and J ends, which lost 6 bases and 8 bases, there was a span of 10 bases. Germline V gene sequence: CDR1 MDHEN, CDR2 SYDVKM. Full variable domain (outside the CDR3, taken from reference TRBV28 and TRBJ1-4): DVKVTQSSRYLVKRTGEKVFLECVQDMDHENMFWYRQDPGLGLRLIYFSYDVKMKEKGDIPEGYSVSREKKERFSLILESASTNQTSMYLCASRGSGEKLFFGSGTQLSVL.

This chain uses TRBV5-5 with TRBJ2-1; no definite D call. V was shortened by 4 bases and J by 14 bases, with 13 bases between the two germline ends. Germline assignment: CDR1 SGHKS and CDR2 YYEKEE (reference sequence). The CDR3 consists of 11 residues. CDR3 sequence: CASSTALVEFF. In DNA form, the CDR3 reads TGTGCCAGCAGCACCGCTCTGGTAGAGTTCTTC.

The chain combines TRBV7-9 with TRBJ2-7; D is possibly TRBD1 (6 bases). The CDR3 has 16 residues. Germline V gene sequence: CDR1 SEHNR, CDR2 FQNEAQ (reference sequence). V was cut by 2 bases and J by 3 bases, with 17 bases left in between. The DNA for the CDR3 is TGTGCCAGCAGCTTAAGAATCGGCAGGGACATCTACGAGCAGTACTTC. This translates into CASSLRIGRDIYEQYF. Variable domain in full (rest from reference TRBV7-9 and TRBJ2-7): DTGVSQNPRHKITKRGQNVTFRCDPISEHNRLYWYRQTLGQGPEFLTYFQNEAQLEKSRLLSDRFSAERPKGSFSTLEIQRTEQGDSAMYLCASSLRIGRDIYEQYFGPGTRLTVT.

The chain recombines TRBV7-8 with TRBJ2-7; tentative D call: TRBD1 (6 bases). Trimming pared 1 base from V and 6 bases from J, leaving 16 bases between. CDR1 is SGHVS and CDR2 is FQNEAQ in the germline V gene. The CDR3 consists of 15 residues. DNA for the CDR3: TGTGCCAGCAGCTTAGACAGGGCCCCATTACGCGAGCAGTACTTC. Amino acids: CASSLDRAPLREQYF. The full variable domain, rest sourced from reference TRBV7-8 and TRBJ2-7, is GAGVSQSPRYKVAKRGQDVALRCDPISGHVSLFWYQQALGQGPEFLTYFQNEAQLDKSGLPSDRFFAERPEGSVSTLKIQRTQQEDSAVYLCASSLDRAPLREQYFGPGTRLTVT.

The rearrangement links TRBV6-5 to TRBJ1-1, with TRBD1 matching over 8 bases. V shed 2 bases, J shed 5 bases, and the junction held 10 bases outside the gene matches. This CDR3 comprises 16 residues. The germline V gene has CDR1 MNHEY and CDR2 SVGAGI. CDR3: CASSYGAGGADTEAFF. The CDR3 region has the DNA TGTGCCAGCAGTTACGGAGCAGGGGGCGCCGATACTGAAGCTTTCTTT.

The rearrangement links TRBV5-6 to TRBJ1-1; TRBD1 matches at 7 bases. The ends lost 4 bases at V and 4 bases at J; junction bases unmatched: 10. The CDR3 consists of 15 residues. The germline gives CDR1 SGHDT, CDR2 YYEEEE. The CDR3 DNA is TGTGCCAGCAGCATCTATAGGGGACAGATCACTGAAGCTTTCTTT. It translates to CASSIYRGQITEAFF.

This clone has ten or more counts. The rearrangement links TRBV7-9 to TRBJ1-3; D call uncertain. V gave up 5 bases and J gave up 8 bases, with 7 bases separating them. CDR3 length: 11 residues. Germline V lookup: CDR1 SEHNR, CDR2 FQNEAQ (reference sequence). The CDR3 region is CASSPPDTIYF. Written as DNA, the CDR3 is TGTGCCAGCAGCCCCCCCGACACCATATATTTT.

V gene TRBV5-1 combines with J gene TRBJ2-7; 8 bases are shared with TRBD2. The ends lost 1 base at V and 0 bases at J; junction bases unmatched: 9. Germline-derived CDR1 and CDR2 are SGHRS and YFSETQ. The CDR3 sequence is 17 residues long. This chain's CDR3 is CASSLTGTSGSSYEQYF. The CDR3 bases are TGCGCCAGCAGCTTGACGGGTACTAGCGGTAGCTCCTACGAGCAGTACTTC.

The V gene is TRBV6-4, the J gene TRBJ2-7; TRBD2 is a possible D gene (5 bases). Germline V gene data show CDR1 as MRHNA and CDR2 as SNTAGT. The ends were cut back, 8 bases at V and 1 base at J, with 15 bases in the middle. The CDR3 consists of 14 residues. The CDR3 DNA reads TGTGCCAGCCACCCTGGCGGGTGGTCCTACGAGCAGTACTTC. Amino acid sequence: CASHPGGWSYEQYF.

This chain joins TRBV30 and TRBJ1-1; D is ambiguous. The CDR3 has 12 amino acids. V was trimmed by 2 bases and J by 0 bases, leaving 4 bases between them. The germline gives CDR1 GTSNPN, CDR2 SVGIG (reference sequence). The chain's CDR3 is CAWSRVNTEAFF. The DNA of the CDR3 is TGTGCCTGGAGTCGGGTGAACACTGAAGCTTTCTTT.

The chain recombines TRBV20-1 with TRBJ2-1; perhaps TRBD1 as D (5 bases). The ends were cut back, 5 bases at V and 15 bases at J, with 14 bases in the middle. The germline V gene encodes CDR1 DFQATT and CDR2 SNEGSKA (reference sequence). The CDR3 consists of 10 residues. CDR3 coding DNA: TGCAGTGCTGATGACAGCAATCCGTTCTTC. It encodes CSADDSNPFF.

This CDR3 reads CASSPQEGMQYF. In DNA, the CDR3 is TGTGCCAGCAGCCCCCAGGAGGGGATGCAGTATTTT. The gene calls are TRBV7-8 and TRBJ2-3; D might be TRBD2 (6 bases). V was shortened by 5 bases and J by 11 bases, with 14 bases between the two germline ends. Germline V gene sequence: CDR1 SGHVS, CDR2 FQNEAQ. The CDR3 extends over 12 amino acids.